The text below deals with one T cell receptor (beta chain). Primers: 60 Vbeta forward and 13 Jbeta reverse. This table comes from immunoSEQ multiplex PCR, and its TCRdb copy is limited to in-frame clones, with some not included. The sample records approximately 170,000 clones, 75% to 90% being singletons. The source of the sample is a study of cytomegalovirus exposure and HLA in healthy donors. This CDR3 spans 14 amino acids. CDR1 is ENHRY and CDR2 is SYGVKD in the germline V gene. With 5 bases removed from V and 2 bases from J, the gap between germline ends came to 13 bases. This chain joins TRBV10-3 and TRBJ2-7; possibly TRBD2 for D (5 bases). The receptor was derived from a male donor in good health and CMV-seronegative. Specimen: PBMCs. This chain's CDR3 is CAISNTGIPYEQYF. The CDR3 DNA sequence: TGTGCCATCAGTAATACCGGGATCCCCTACGAGCAGTACTTC.